This T cell receptor beta chain was obtained from a study of blood T cell repertoires in COVID-19. This clone came up once. Under the authors' procedure: Reference gene primer amplification gave nucleated cell count estimates. Profiled with immunoSEQ multiplex PCR; TCRdb holds only in-frame clones, not every one. That table supplies the V and J calls and clone size; D and trimming were determined from the DNA. The sample has around 400,000 clones, around 87% seen once. The TCR comes from a woman aged 55-75 years with COVID-19, enrolled during active disease. The specimen was peripheral blood.

Here the CDR3 reads CASSRGETGELFF. In DNA form, the CDR3 reads TGTGCCAGCAGCCGGGGGGAGACCGGGGAGCTGTTTTTT. The genes are TRBV5-4 and TRBJ2-2, with 7 bases aligning to TRBD2. Germline V lookup: CDR1 SGHNT, CDR2 YYREEE (reference sequence). CDR3 length: 13 residues. Trimming took 4 bases from V and 5 from J; bases not matched to a gene: 2. The variable domain in full, with the rest retrieved from reference TRBV5-4 and TRBJ2-2, is ETGVTQSPTHLIKTRGQQVTLRCSSQSGHNTVSWYQQALGQGPQFIFQYYREEENGRGNFPPRFSGLQFPNYSSELNVNALELDDSALYLCASSRGETGELFFGEGSRLTVL.